This T cell receptor (beta chain) appears in the sequencing data of a study of molecular identifiers for immune sequencing clone quantification (dated 2018 in TCRdb). Background on the whole study: For a replicate experiment, RNA from approximately 20,000 or 100,000 naive CD8 T cells was divided into five aliquots, and four of the five aliquots were sequenced. The study was a methods study using CD8 T cells to benchmark molecular-identifier clustering-based TCR repertoire sequencing (MIDCIRS) and TCR RNA copy counting.

Libraries of naive CD8 T cells were built from approximately 20,000 to 980,000 sorted cells, with 10%, 30% or 50% of the purified RNA used. Naive CD8 T cells, defined as CD8+CD4-CCR7+CD45RA+, were FACS-sorted into RLT Plus buffer on a BD FACSAria II. To test detection sensitivity, Jurkat RNA equal to 10 or so TCR copies was added to samples of roughly 19,000-1,100,000 naive CD8 T cells. Enrichment of CD8 T cells was performed with RosetteSep CD8+ T Cell Enrichment Cocktail and Ficoll-Paque, after which ACK red cell lysis was carried out. What the study reported, not specific to this receptor: In CMV-specific effector cells, clones with more than 20 RNA copies accounted for over 97% of molecules, whereas in naive cells such clones accounted for under 1%. Without barcode sub-clustering, chimeric consensus sequences inflated TCR diversity; chimeras reached as high as 47%. The naive libraries included spiked-in Jurkat TCR RNA (around 10 copies' worth), and this RNA is not part of the donor repertoire. Modeling indicated 2.5 to 3 TCR RNA copies recovered per cell, compared with 9.5 to 10 by digital PCR, which implies a capture efficiency of about 27%. A single cell's worth of spiked-in Jurkat TCR RNA was reported detectable even among one million naive CD8 T cells. Highly expanded clone sizes could be underestimated if identical TCR molecules share a barcode.

At the junction V is shortened by 0 bases and J by 1 base, with 9 bases in between. The CDR3 starts with the cysteine, ends with the phenylalanine, and has 15 residues. Just the 45-base CDR3 DNA is kept, in frame starting at base 1. According to the germline V gene, CDR1 reads SGDLS and CDR2 reads YYNGEE. As regards this clonotype: There is no known antigen for this receptor. No base quality values were provided; no much bigger clone lies one nucleotide off.

The protocol used for the library was PCR. Sequencing used a NextSeq 500. Bulk TCR libraries were prepared as previously described, using TCR primers listed in Table S5. The Qiagen AllPrep DNA/RNA kit was used to purify total RNA. Before analysis, reads from multiple sequencing runs of one library were combined. In the original analysis: Reads were retained only if the reads had an exact TCR constant sequence, and the retained reads were trimmed to 150 nt and grouped according to their 12-nt molecular barcodes. Reads within each barcode group were sub-clustered using a 15% Levenshtein threshold, and quality-weighted consensus sequences were constructed for each RNA molecule. Non-functional sequences were filtered out, along with any lower-count sequence sitting one edit away from another sequence. Based on fitting two negative binomial distributions, any barcode sub-cluster with under 20% of the maximum read count was discarded. The public reads were reprocessed in TCRdb via fastp at Q25 and MiXCR, keeping in-frame beta chains. Each CDR3 protein appears once, grouped with its most common genes and DNA. The V and J calls reflect TCRdb's pipeline rather than the authors' work. The sample table shows about 100,000 distinct CDR3 sequences, and roughly a third are seen once. The ten top clones hold around 4.2% of the sample.

Sequenced material: naive CD8+ T cells from blood, with Jurkat cell RNA spiked in. The sample's cell subset or site, from its label and the paper: FACS-sorted CD8+CD4-CCR7+CD45RA+ naive T cells. Here the chain combines TRBV9 and TRBJ2-3, with the D gene uncertain. The clonotype comes from a human donor in good health. Some libraries in this study had Jurkat cell RNA spiked in. CDR3 sequence: CASSVAGGGTDTQYF. At the DNA level, the sequence is TGTGCCAGCAGCGTAGCTGGCGGTGGCACAGATACGCAGTATTTT.